The 11 T cell receptor beta chains listed next were all sequenced from one sample in a study of T cell changes during pregnancy in multiple sclerosis. The table came from immunoSEQ multiplex PCR; TCRdb's copy has only in-frame clones and leaves some out. The sample contains 15,000 to 19,000 clones, about 80% of which appear only once. This specimen was CD8+ T cells from peripheral blood mononuclear cells, taken after pregnancy. These receptor sequences come from a female donor in good health, enrolled as a control in a pregnancy study.

This clone turned up a few times. The chain is built from TRBV6-1 and TRBJ1-4; D possibly corresponds to TRBD1 (6 bases). The CDR3 is 13 residues long. Germline CDR1 MNHNS, CDR2 SASEGT. V gave up 3 bases and J gave up 8 bases, with 10 bases separating them. CDR3 loop: CASSEDSKEKLFF. The CDR3 bases are TGTGCCAGCAGTGAGGACAGTAAAGAAAAACTGTTTTTT.

V and J are TRBV18 and TRBJ1-1; no clear D gene. Germline CDR1 reads KGHSH; CDR2 reads LQKENI. The CDR3 has 14 residues. V lost 2 bases and J 7 bases, leaving 14 bases between the germline ends. This CDR3 is CASSPVRDLNEAFF. DNA of the CDR3: TGTGCCAGCTCACCAGTTCGGGATTTAAATGAAGCTTTCTTT.

The rearrangement links TRBV11-2 to TRBJ2-7; maybe TRBD1 (6 bases). V shed 1 base and J shed 9 bases, with 10 bases lying between them. Germline V gives CDR1 SGHAT, CDR2 FQNNGV. This CDR3 has 12 amino acids. The CDR3 here is CASSLAGRGQYF. The CDR3 region has the DNA TGTGCCAGCAGCTTAGCAGGCAGGGGGCAGTACTTC.

V and J are TRBV6-4 and TRBJ2-3; the D gene is possibly TRBD2 (6 bases). V lost 3 bases and J 0 bases, leaving 10 bases between the germline ends. Germline V gives CDR1 MRHNA, CDR2 SNTAGT. The CDR3 spans 15 residues. The CDR3 here is CASSEGRGSTDTQYF. As DNA, the CDR3 is TGTGCCAGCAGTGAGGGACGGGGGAGCACAGATACGCAGTATTTT.

The chain joins TRBV5-6 to TRBJ2-7, with 9 bases identical to TRBD2. The length of the CDR3 is 17 residues. J was trimmed by 0 bases and V by 1 base; bases with no gene match: 8. Germline values: CDR1 SGHDT, CDR2 YYEEEE. The CDR3 nucleotides are TGTGCCAGCAGCTTGCTACTAGCGGGTTCCTCCTCCTACGAGCAGTACTTC. Translation gives CASSLLLAGSSSYEQYF.

This clone has only one observation. The chain uses TRBV5-1 and TRBJ2-7; D is undetermined. In germline, CDR1 is SGHRS, CDR2 YFSETQ. Trimming removed 0 bases at V and 5 bases at J, with 18 bases between. The CDR3 is made up of 16 amino acids. The CDR3 DNA is TGCGCCAGCAGCTTGGCCCCCCTAGTGAACACGGACGAGCAGTACTTC. This translates into CASSLAPLVNTDEQYF.

This sequence joins TRBV7-3 and TRBJ1-1; 9 positions match TRBD1. The length of the CDR3 is 19 residues. The V and J ends lost 0 bases and 6 bases, in that order; junction bases with no gene match: 17. CDR1 is SGHTA and CDR2 is FQGTGA in the germline V gene. CDR3 sequence: CASSLTAGTGTRNRAEAFF. The CDR3 bases are TGTGCCAGCAGCTTAACGGCCGGGACAGGGACTCGTAATCGGGCTGAAGCTTTCTTT.

V gene TRBV6-1 combines with J gene TRBJ2-1, with D perhaps matching TRBD2 (8 bases). Germline V CDR1 and CDR2: MNHNS, SASEGT. V was trimmed by 10 bases and J by 7 bases, leaving 23 bases between them. The length of the CDR3 is 15 residues. The chain's CDR3 is CATGGDGGGFNEQFF. CDR3 sequence (DNA): TGTGCCACAGGGGGGGACGGCGGGGGGTTTAATGAGCAGTTCTTC.

This clone was observed a single time. The V gene is TRBV7-9, the J gene TRBJ2-1; 8 nucleotides line up with TRBD2. V was pared by 5 bases and J by 5 bases, with 11 bases of the junction left unmatched. The CDR3 sequence is 16 residues long. The V gene's germline CDR1 is SEHNR and CDR2 FQNEAQ (reference sequence). The CDR3 coding sequence is TGTGCCAGCAGCCTCGAGCACGGGGGGGCCAACAATGAGCAGTTCTTC. Protein sequence: CASSLEHGGANNEQFF.

This rearrangement joins TRBV5-4 to TRBJ2-5, with 10 bases lining up with TRBD1. Germline V gives CDR1 SGHNT, CDR2 YYREEE (reference sequence). Trimming cost V 4 bases and J 5 bases; bases outside gene matches: 11. The CDR3 runs 16 residues. For the CDR3, the DNA is TGTGCCAGCAGCACCTGGACAGGGGGAAACGGGGAGACCCAGTACTTC. Its translation: CASSTWTGGNGETQYF.

The chain has TRBV7-6 and TRBJ2-1, with TRBD2 matching 12 bases. The germline CDR1 and CDR2 sequences are SGHVS and FNYEAQ. The CDR3 consists of 20 residues. The junction had 14 bases not matched to a gene; V was cut back by 5 bases and J by 0 bases. CDR3 sequence reads: CASSAEQPGLAGPSYNEQFF. The CDR3 DNA reads TGTGCCAGCAGCGCCGAGCAACCGGGACTAGCGGGCCCCTCCTACAATGAGCAGTTCTTC.